One and the same sample provided the 15 T cell receptor beta chains below, sequenced in a study of T cells in Graves' hyperthyroidism and ophthalmopathy. The TCR beta CDR3 regions underwent amplification using RNA transcripts as the source. First-round RT-PCR targeting the TCR CDR3 was performed with the HTBI primer set. TCRdb re-analysed the multiplex PCR reads in MiXCR, keeping a single row per CDR3 protein. The sample shows nearly 750,000 distinct CDR3 sequences, around a third of them seen only once. The specimen sequenced was blood. Receptors originate from a woman aged 40 to 55 with Graves' hyperthyroidism.

Many counts were recorded for this clonotype. The gene calls are TRBV6-2 or TRBV6-3 and TRBJ1-2; D is ambiguous. Germline V gives CDR1 MNHEY, CDR2 SVGEGT. The CDR3 is made up of 15 amino acids. The V and J ends lost 0 bases and 8 bases respectively, with 16 bases between them. CDR3 DNA sequence: TGTGCCAGCAGTTACTCGTCTCGGGGATCGAGCGGCTACACCTTC. It is translated as CASSYSSRGSSGYTF.

This clonotype was counted a single time. The chain carries TRBV10-1 and TRBJ2-2, with TRBD2 as a possible D gene (6 bases). V lost 4 bases and J 1 base, leaving 10 bases between the germline ends. The germline V gene encodes CDR1 WNHNN and CDR2 SYGVQD (reference sequence). The length of the CDR3 is 15 residues. The CDR3 DNA sequence: TGCGCCAGCAGTGTTGGTAGCGGGAACACCGGGGAGCTGTTTTTT. Its protein product is CASSVGSGNTGELFF.

A few counts support this clonotype. The V call is TRBV19, the J call TRBJ1-1; no clear D. The CDR3 consists of 12 residues. V was cut by 8 bases and J by 7 bases, with 14 bases left in between. Germline CDR1 reads LNHDA; CDR2 reads SQIVND (reference sequence). DNA for the CDR3: TGTGCCAGTGGAAGGGAAAGGCTTGAAGCTTTCTTT. Translation gives CASGRERLEAFF.

This clonotype has a count of ten or more. This chain uses TRBV7-3 with TRBJ2-6, with D perhaps TRBD2 (5 bases). Germline V gene lookup returns CDR1 SGHTA and CDR2 FQGTGA. The V end lost 1 base, the J end lost 2 bases, and 9 bases lay between the germline ends. This CDR3 spans 16 amino acids. The CDR3, as DNA: TGTGCCAGCAGCTTAAGTCGGGGAGCTGGGGCCAACGTCCTGACTTTC. Its protein is CASSLSRGAGANVLTF.

This clonotype was observed at least ten times. The chain uses TRBV10-3 and TRBJ2-2; 8 bases match TRBD1. CDR1 ENHRY and CDR2 SYGVKD come from the germline V gene. Trimming removed 4 bases from V and 7 bases from J; junction bases left unmatched: 2. The CDR3 totals 13 residues. The CDR3 loop is CAISVDRDGELFF. CDR3 bases: TGTGCCATCAGTGTGGACAGGGACGGGGAGCTGTTTTTT.

The genes are TRBV13 and TRBJ2-7, with 10 bases lining up with TRBD2. V dropped 7 bases and J dropped 9; count of bases not matched to a gene: 9. The CDR3 has 13 amino acids. Germline CDR1 is PRHDT and CDR2 is FYEKMQ (reference sequence). CDR3 sequence: CASNSGLAVAQYF. CDR3 nucleotide sequence: TGTGCCAGCAACTCTGGACTAGCGGTCGCGCAGTACTTC.

The V and J genes are TRBV30 and TRBJ1-5; D gene unclear. The CDR3 spans 13 residues. V was shortened by 6 bases and J by 0 bases, with 9 bases between the two germline ends. Germline-derived CDR1 and CDR2 are GTSNPN and SVGIG (reference sequence). CDR3 protein: CACQEDSNQPQHF. CDR3 DNA: TGTGCCTGCCAGGAGGATAGCAATCAGCCCCAGCATTTT.

This chain joins TRBV19 and TRBJ1-5; the D is unclear. The CDR3 sequence is 16 residues long. V was trimmed by 5 bases and J by 9 bases, leaving 23 bases between them. The V gene's germline CDR1 is LNHDA and CDR2 SQIVND (reference sequence). This chain's CDR3 is CASSPLSSGRSSPQHF. CDR3 coding DNA: TGTGCCAGTAGTCCCCTGTCGTCGGGGAGAAGTTCGCCCCAGCATTTT. Full variable domain (outside the CDR3, taken from reference TRBV19 and TRBJ1-5): DGGITQSPKYLFRKEGQNVTLSCEQNLNHDAMYWYRQDPGQGLRLIYYSQIVNDFQKGDIAEGYSVSREKKESFPLTVTSAQKNPTAFYLCASSPLSSGRSSPQHFGDGTRLSIL.

Of note for this clonotype: One end of the junction fails to match germline, which may point to a read error. The V gene is TRBV10-3, the J gene TRBJ2-5; D is tentatively TRBD1 or TRBD2 (8 bases each). From germline, CDR1 is ENHRY and CDR2 SYGVKD. This CDR3 spans 17 amino acids. CDR3 bases: TGTGCCAGCAGTGAGGCGGGGGGACAGGTCGATCAAGAGACCCAGTACTTC. Its protein product is CASSEAGGQVDQETQYF.

This clonotype was detected a few times. This may arise from a read error, as a much more abundant clone is one base away. The V call is TRBV29-1, the J call TRBJ2-5; the D gene could be TRBD1 or TRBD2 (5 bases each). Deletions cut 4 bases from V and 4 bases from J, with 13 bases between. Germline V gene lookup returns CDR1 SQVTM and CDR2 ANQGSEA. This CDR3 region has 13 residues. This CDR3 reads CSVGGGGSETQYF. The CDR3 DNA follows: TGCAGCGTTGGAGGTGGGGGTTCAGAGACCCAGTACTTC.

The chain recombines TRBV20-1 with TRBJ1-1; the D gene is possibly TRBD1 (6 bases). Trimming stripped 5 bases from V and 1 base from J, with 20 bases between. In germline, CDR1 is DFQATT, CDR2 SNEGSKA (reference sequence). The CDR3 has 16 residues. This CDR3 reads CSARGGGAGANTEAFF. The CDR3, as DNA: TGCAGTGCTCGCGGGGGGGGAGCAGGGGCGAACACTGAAGCTTTCTTT.

This clonotype occurred many times. This chain connects TRBV5-4 to TRBJ2-7; D unclear. The CDR3 totals 14 residues. V lost 0 bases and J 3 bases, leaving 10 bases between the germline ends. Germline V lookup: CDR1 SGHNT, CDR2 YYREEE (reference sequence). The CDR3 DNA reads TGTGCCAGCAGCTTGGACCAGGCTGACTACGAGCAGTACTTC. Its protein is CASSLDQADYEQYF.

The chain links TRBV7-9 to TRBJ1-2; unclear D gene. V was clipped by 5 bases and J by 4 bases, with 14 bases between them. The CDR3 contains 14 residues. Germline lookup yields CDR1 SEHNR and CDR2 FQNEAQ (reference sequence). CDR3 sequence: CASSPLSGSYGYTF. The DNA for the CDR3 is TGTGCCAGCAGCCCCCTGTCGGGTTCCTATGGCTACACCTTC.

This clonotype was observed many times. The genes are TRBV29-1 and TRBJ1-5, with D perhaps matching TRBD1 (6 bases). Germline CDR1 reads SQVTM; CDR2 reads ANQGSEA. Between the trimmed V and J ends, which lost 2 bases and 6 bases, there was a span of 14 bases. The CDR3 runs to 14 residues. The CDR3 sequence: CSVELGGGGQPQHF. Here the CDR3 DNA reads TGCAGCGTTGAATTGGGGGGGGGCGGTCAGCCCCAGCATTTT.

The chain uses TRBV7-2 and TRBJ1-3, with TRBD1 matching over 7 bases. This CDR3 spans 20 amino acids. Germline CDR1 reads SGHTA; CDR2 reads FQGNSA. The V gene end was trimmed by 5 bases and the J gene end by 0 bases; junction bases not matched to a gene: 19. The CDR3 protein is CASSRPRQGLNSHSGNTIYF. CDR3 sequence (DNA): TGTGCCAGCAGCCGCCCCCGACAGGGTCTAAACTCCCACTCTGGAAACACCATATATTTT.